The clone carrying this TCR beta chain is medium-sized (0.01 to 0.1%) in the sample. Its target is unknown. CDR1 and CDR2 (germline): LGHDT, YNNKEL (reference sequence). The CDR3 runs to 10 residues. V lost 9 bases, J lost 6 bases, and 8 bases lay in between. Using immunoSEQ multiplex PCR, the repertoire was profiled, and TCRdb retains in-frame clones only, with some absent. The repertoire holds tens of thousands of clones, approximately 78% seen once, with 5.8% in the top ten. The data belong to a study of T cell responses to AZD1222 COVID-19 vaccine. Study-wide results and limits: The donor cohort was predominantly white British with a female majority, and clonal diversity may have been underestimated. Unmutated regions of variants are reportedly targeted by nearly half of spike-specific TCRs.

The sequencing used peripheral blood, collected on day 0 of AZD1222 vaccination. This clonotype was obtained from an adult in good health. The genes are TRBV3-1 (or the pseudogene TRBV3-2) and TRBJ1-1; D is perhaps TRBD1 (6 bases). This chain's CDR3 is CASGTPEAFF. CDR3 bases: TGTGCCAGTGGGACACCTGAAGCTTTCTTT.